This is a list of T cell receptor beta chains from one sample in a study of radiotherapy plus CTLA-4 blockade in lung cancer. Here immunoSEQ multiplex PCR was the method, and the copy in TCRdb shows in-frame clones only, minus some. The sample has tens of thousands of clones, 55% to 75% seen once. Sequenced material: peripheral blood, taken from a patient treated with radiotherapy plus ipilimumab. These TCRs come from a human donor with non-small cell lung cancer who had stable disease on radiotherapy plus ipilimumab. The CDR3 runs from the conserved cysteine through the conserved F or W. The D gene is left open where the match is weak. A clone size is listed for some rows: how often the clone was seen (once, few, many), or a class if it is expanded.

cdr3_aa cdr3_nt clone_size v_call d_call j_call
CASSMTGTNYGYTF TGTGCCAGCAGCATGACGGGAACTAACTATGGCTACACCTTC . TRBV9 . TRBJ1-2
CATQSGTYNEQFF TGTGCCACCCAAAGCGGGACCTACAATGAGCAGTTCTTC once TRBV19 TRBD2 TRBJ2-1
CASSYRSMNTEAFF TGTGCCAGCAGTTACCGCAGTATGAACACTGAAGCTTTCTTT . TRBV6-5 . TRBJ1-1
CASSLEIVARGSDGYTF TGTGCCAGCAGCTTAGAGATTGTGGCGCGGGGTTCGGATGGCTACACCTTC . TRBV11-2 . TRBJ1-2
CACAAGTGTFNEQFF TGTGCCTGCGCAGCCGGGACAGGGACGTTCAATGAGCAGTTCTTC . TRBV18 TRBD1 TRBJ2-1
CASTRDSSYEQYF TGTGCCAGCACCCGGGACAGTTCCTACGAGCAGTACTTC . TRBV6-1 TRBD1 TRBJ2-7
CASSQAPGGAELNQPQHF TGCGCCAGCAGCCAGGCCCCGGGGGGGGCAGAGCTCAATCAGCCCCAGCATTTT few TRBV4-1 . TRBJ1-5
CASSLSAGAYYGYTF TGTGCCAGCAGCTTATCCGCGGGAGCTTACTATGGCTACACCTTC . TRBV7-2 . TRBJ1-2
CASSYSWTRPETQYF TGTGCCAGCAGTTACTCCTGGACTAGACCAGAGACCCAGTACTTC . TRBV6-5 TRBD2 TRBJ2-5
CASSREQGARGNSPLHF TGTGCCAGCTCACGGGAACAGGGGGCGCGAGGTAATTCACCCCTCCACTTT . TRBV18 TRBD1 TRBJ1-6